This T cell receptor (beta chain) appears in the sequencing data of a study of T cell responses to AZD1222 COVID-19 vaccine. Per germline, CDR1 SGDLS and CDR2 YYNGEE. The ends lost 4 bases at V and 2 bases at J; junction bases unmatched: 5. This CDR3 spans 16 amino acids. The repertoire was sequenced with immunoSEQ multiplex PCR; TCRdb's copy has only in-frame clones and lacks some. The table includes 100,000 to 150,000 clones, 91% detected once. The clonotype comes from an adult in good health. This chain connects TRBV9 to TRBJ2-3; TRBD2 aligns across 12 bases. This sample comprised peripheral blood, obtained on day 0 of AZD1222 vaccination. CDR3 coding DNA: TGTGCCAGCAGCTCTAGGACTAGCGGGAACACAGATACGCAGTATTTT. It is translated as CASSSRTSGNTDTQYF.